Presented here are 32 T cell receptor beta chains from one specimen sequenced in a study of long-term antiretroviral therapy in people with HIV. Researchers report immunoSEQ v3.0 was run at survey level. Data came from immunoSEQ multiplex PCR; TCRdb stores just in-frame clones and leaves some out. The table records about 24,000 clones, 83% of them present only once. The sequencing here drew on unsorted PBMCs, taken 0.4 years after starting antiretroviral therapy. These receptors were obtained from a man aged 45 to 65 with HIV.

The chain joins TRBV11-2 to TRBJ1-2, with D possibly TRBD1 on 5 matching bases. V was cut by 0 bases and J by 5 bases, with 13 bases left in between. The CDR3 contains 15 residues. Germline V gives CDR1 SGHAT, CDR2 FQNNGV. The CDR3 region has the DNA TGTGCCAGCAGCTTAGAGGGGGACCCTGGATATGGCTACACCTTC. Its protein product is CASSLEGDPGYGYTF.

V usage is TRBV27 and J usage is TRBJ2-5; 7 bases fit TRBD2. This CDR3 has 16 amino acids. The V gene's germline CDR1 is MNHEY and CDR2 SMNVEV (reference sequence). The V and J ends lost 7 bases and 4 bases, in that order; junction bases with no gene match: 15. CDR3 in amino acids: CASTPRAPGRGETQYF. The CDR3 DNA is TGTGCCAGCACCCCAAGGGCGCCAGGGAGGGGAGAGACCCAGTACTTC.

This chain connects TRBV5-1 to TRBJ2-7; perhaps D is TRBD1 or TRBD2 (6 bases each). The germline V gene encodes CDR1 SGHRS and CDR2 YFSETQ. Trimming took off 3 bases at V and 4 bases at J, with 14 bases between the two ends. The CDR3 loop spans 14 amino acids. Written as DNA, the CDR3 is TGCGCCAGCAGCTGGGGAAGGGGGGTGTACGAGCAGTACTTC. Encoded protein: CASSWGRGVYEQYF.

The CDR3 DNA sequence: TGTGCCAGTAGTATAGATGGGAACCGGGACAGGCCTAGCACTGAAGCTTTCTTT. The encoded protein is CASSIDGNRDRPSTEAFF. The rearrangement joins TRBV19 to TRBJ1-1; 8 positions match TRBD1. CDR3 size: 18 residues. Unmatched junction bases numbered 13, after V lost 0 bases and J lost 4 bases. Germline CDR1 and CDR2: LNHDA and SQIVND (reference sequence). Drawing the rest from reference TRBV19 and TRBJ1-1, the complete variable domain is DGGITQSPKYLFRKEGQNVTLSCEQNLNHDAMYWYRQDPGQGLRLIYYSQIVNDFQKGDIAEGYSVSREKKESFPLTVTSAQKNPTAFYLCASSIDGNRDRPSTEAFFGQGTRLTVV.

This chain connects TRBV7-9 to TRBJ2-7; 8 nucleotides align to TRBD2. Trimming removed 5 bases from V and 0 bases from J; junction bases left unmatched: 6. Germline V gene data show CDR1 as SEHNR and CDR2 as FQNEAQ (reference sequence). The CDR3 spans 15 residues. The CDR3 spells CASSPFAGGSYEQYF. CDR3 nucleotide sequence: TGTGCCAGCAGCCCCTTTGCGGGGGGCTCCTACGAGCAGTACTTC.

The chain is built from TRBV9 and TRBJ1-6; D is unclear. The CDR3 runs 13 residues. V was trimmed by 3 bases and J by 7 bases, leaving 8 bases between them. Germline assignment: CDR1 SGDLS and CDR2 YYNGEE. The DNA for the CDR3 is TGTGCCAGCAGCGCAAACCCGAATTCACCCCTCCACTTT. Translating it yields CASSANPNSPLHF.

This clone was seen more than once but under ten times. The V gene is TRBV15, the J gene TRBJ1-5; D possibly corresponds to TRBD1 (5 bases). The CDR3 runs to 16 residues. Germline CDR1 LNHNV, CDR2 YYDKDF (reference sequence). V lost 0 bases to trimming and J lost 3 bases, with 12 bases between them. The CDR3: CATSRDQGGHNQPQHF. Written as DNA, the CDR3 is TGTGCCACCAGCAGAGATCAGGGAGGGCACAATCAGCCCCAGCATTTT.

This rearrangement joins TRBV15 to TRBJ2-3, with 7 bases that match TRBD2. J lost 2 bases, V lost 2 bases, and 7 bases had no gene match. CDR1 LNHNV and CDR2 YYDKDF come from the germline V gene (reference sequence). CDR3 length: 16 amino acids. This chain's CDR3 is CATSRSGGDPTDTQYF. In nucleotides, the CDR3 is TGTGCCACCAGCAGATCTGGGGGGGACCCCACAGATACGCAGTATTTT.

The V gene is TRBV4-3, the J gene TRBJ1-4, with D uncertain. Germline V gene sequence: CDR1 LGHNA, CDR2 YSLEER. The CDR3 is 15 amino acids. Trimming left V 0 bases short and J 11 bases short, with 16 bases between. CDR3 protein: CASSQEAVNRAKLFF. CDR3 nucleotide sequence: TGCGCCAGCAGCCAAGAGGCAGTCAATCGGGCGAAACTGTTTTTT.

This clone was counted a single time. DNA of the CDR3: TGTGCCAGCAGCTTTGGTGGGGGGGGAAACACCATATATTTT. Its translation: CASSFGGGGNTIYF. The chain couples TRBV11-2 to TRBJ1-3; a possible D gene is TRBD1 (5 bases). The V and J ends lost 3 bases and 4 bases respectively, with 10 bases between them. The CDR3 runs 14 residues. Germline V lookup: CDR1 SGHAT, CDR2 FQNNGV.

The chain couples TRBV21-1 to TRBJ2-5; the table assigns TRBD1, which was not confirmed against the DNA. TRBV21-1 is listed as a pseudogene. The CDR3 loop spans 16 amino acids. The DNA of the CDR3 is TGTGCCAGCAGCAAAGTAATGATAAGGGGCGGAAAGACCCAGTACTTC. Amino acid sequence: CASSKVMIRGGKTQYF.

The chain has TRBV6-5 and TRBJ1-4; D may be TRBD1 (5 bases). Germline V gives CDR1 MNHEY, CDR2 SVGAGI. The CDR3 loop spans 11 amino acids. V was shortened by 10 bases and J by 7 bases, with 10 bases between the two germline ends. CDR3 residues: CATGRSEKLFF. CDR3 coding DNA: TGTGCCACAGGGCGGAGTGAAAAACTGTTTTTT.

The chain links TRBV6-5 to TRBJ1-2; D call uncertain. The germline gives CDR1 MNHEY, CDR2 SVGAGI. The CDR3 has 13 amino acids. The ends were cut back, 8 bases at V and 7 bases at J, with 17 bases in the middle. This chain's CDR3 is CASGPGMEFGYTF. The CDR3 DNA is TGTGCCAGCGGACCGGGGATGGAATTTGGCTACACCTTC.

The CDR3 DNA reads as TGTGCCAGCGCCGGGACAGGGTCCTACGAGCAGTACTTC. This codes for CASAGTGSYEQYF. The J gene is TRBJ2-7, the V gene TRBV27; 9 nucleotides match TRBD1. This CDR3 has 13 amino acids. V shed 8 bases, J shed 1 base, and the junction held 3 bases outside the gene matches. Germline CDR1 is MNHEY and CDR2 is SMNVEV (reference sequence).

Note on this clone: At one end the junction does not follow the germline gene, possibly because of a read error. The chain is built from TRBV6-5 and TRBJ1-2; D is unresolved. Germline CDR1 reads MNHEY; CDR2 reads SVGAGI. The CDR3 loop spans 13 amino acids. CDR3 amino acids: CASSYSKGPPYAF. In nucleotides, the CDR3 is TGTGCCAGCAGTTACTCAAAAGGACCGCCGTACGCCTTC.

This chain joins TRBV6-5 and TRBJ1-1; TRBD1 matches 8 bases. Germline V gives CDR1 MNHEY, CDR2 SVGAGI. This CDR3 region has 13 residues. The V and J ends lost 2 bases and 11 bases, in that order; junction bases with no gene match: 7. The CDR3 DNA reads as TGTGCCAGCAGTTACACCTCCAGGGGGCCGGCTTTCTTT. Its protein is CASSYTSRGPAFF.

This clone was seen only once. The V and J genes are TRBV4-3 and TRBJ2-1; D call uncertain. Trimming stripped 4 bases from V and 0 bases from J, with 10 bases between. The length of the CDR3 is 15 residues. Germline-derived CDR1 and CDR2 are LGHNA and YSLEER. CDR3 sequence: CASSLLLSSYNEQFF. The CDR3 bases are TGCGCCAGCAGCCTCCTCCTTTCCTCCTACAATGAGCAGTTCTTC.

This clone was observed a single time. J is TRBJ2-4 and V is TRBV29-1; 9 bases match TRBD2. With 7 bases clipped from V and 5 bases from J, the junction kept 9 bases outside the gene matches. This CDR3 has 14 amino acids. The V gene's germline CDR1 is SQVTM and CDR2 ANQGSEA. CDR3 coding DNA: TGCAGCGCCAAGGGACTAGCATGGGAAAACATTCAGTACTTC. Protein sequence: CSAKGLAWENIQYF.

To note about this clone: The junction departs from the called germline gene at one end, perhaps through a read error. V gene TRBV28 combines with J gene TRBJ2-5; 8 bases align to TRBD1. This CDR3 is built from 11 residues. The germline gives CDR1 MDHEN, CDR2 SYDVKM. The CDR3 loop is CASSWGQALDF. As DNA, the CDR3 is TGTGCCAGCAGTTGGGGACAGGCTTTAGACTTC.

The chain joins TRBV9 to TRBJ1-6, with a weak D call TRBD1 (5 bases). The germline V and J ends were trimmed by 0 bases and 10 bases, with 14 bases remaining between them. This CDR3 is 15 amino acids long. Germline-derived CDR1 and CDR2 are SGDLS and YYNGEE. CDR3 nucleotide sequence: TGTGCCAGCAGCGTAGGGGGGACGGAGGGGTCACCCCTCCACTTT. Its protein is CASSVGGTEGSPLHF.

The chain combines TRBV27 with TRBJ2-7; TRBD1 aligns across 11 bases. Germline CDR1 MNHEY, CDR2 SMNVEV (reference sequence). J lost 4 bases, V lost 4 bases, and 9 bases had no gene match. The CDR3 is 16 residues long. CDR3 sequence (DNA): TGTGCCAGCAGTTCCTTGGGGGACAGGGGGGGATACGAGCAGTACTTC. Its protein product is CASSSLGDRGGYEQYF.

CDR3 amino acids: CASSRPGQGFYGYTF. As DNA, the CDR3 is TGTGCCAGCAGCCGCCCGGGACAGGGATTCTATGGCTACACCTTC. The chain couples TRBV11-1 to TRBJ1-2; 9 bases map to TRBD1. This CDR3 has 15 amino acids. Trimming removed 5 bases from V and 4 bases from J; junction bases left unmatched: 8. Germline loops: CDR1 SGHAT, CDR2 FQDESV (reference sequence).

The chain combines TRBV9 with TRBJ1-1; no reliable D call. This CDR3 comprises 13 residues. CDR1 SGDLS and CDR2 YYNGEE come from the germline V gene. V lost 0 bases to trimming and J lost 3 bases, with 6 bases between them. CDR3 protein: CASSVVEYTEAFF. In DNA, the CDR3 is TGTGCCAGCAGCGTAGTGGAATACACTGAAGCTTTCTTT. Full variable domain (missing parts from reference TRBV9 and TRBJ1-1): DSGVTQTPKHLITATGQRVTLRCSPRSGDLSVYWYQQSLDQGLQFLIQYYNGEERAKGNILERFSAQQFPDLHSELNLSSLELGDSALYFCASSVVEYTEAFFGQGTRLTVV.

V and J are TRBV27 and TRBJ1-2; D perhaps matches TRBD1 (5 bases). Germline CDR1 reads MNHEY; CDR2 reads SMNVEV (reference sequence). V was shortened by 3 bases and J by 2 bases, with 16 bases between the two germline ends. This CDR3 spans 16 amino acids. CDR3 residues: CASSLLTGNMNYGYTF. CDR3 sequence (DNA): TGTGCCAGCAGTTTGTTAACAGGAAACATGAACTATGGCTACACCTTC.

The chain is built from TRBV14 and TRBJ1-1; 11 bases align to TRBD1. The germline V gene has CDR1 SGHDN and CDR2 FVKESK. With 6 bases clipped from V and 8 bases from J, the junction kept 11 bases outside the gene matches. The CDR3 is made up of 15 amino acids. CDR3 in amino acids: CASRNTGTGGREAFF. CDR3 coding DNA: TGTGCCAGCAGAAACACCGGGACAGGGGGAAGAGAAGCTTTCTTT.

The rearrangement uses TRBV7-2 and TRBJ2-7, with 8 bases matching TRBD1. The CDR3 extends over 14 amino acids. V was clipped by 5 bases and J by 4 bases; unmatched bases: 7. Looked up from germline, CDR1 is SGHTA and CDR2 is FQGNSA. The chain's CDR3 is CASSPWTGLYEQYF. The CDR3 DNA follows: TGTGCCAGCAGCCCGTGGACAGGGTTATACGAGCAGTACTTC.

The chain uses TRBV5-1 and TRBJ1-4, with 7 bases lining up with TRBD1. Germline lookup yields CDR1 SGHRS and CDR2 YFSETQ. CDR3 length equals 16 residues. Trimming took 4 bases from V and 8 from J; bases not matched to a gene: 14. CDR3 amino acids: CASSPTGDGLWEKLFF. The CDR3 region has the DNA TGCGCCAGCAGCCCTACAGGGGACGGGTTATGGGAAAAACTGTTTTTT.

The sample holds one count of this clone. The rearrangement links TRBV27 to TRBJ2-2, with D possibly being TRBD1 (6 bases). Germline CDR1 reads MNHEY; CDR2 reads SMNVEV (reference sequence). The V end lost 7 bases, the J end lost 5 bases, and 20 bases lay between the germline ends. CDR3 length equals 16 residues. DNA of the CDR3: TGTGCCAGCAATTCCCTCGTAGGGGGACGGACCGGGGAGCTGTTTTTT. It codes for CASNSLVGGRTGELFF.

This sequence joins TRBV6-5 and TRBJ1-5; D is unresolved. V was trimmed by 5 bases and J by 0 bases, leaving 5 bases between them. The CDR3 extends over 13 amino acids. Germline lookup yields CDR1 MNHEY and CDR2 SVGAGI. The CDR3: CASSLDSNQPQHF. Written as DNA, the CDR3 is TGTGCCAGCAGTCTAGATAGCAATCAGCCCCAGCATTTT.

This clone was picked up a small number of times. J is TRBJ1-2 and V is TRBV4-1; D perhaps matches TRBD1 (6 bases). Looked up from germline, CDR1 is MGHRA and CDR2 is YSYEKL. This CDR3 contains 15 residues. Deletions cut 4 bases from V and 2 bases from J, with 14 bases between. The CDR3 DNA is TGCGCCAGCAGCCCCCTCCGGACAGCCAACTATGGCTACACCTTC. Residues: CASSPLRTANYGYTF.

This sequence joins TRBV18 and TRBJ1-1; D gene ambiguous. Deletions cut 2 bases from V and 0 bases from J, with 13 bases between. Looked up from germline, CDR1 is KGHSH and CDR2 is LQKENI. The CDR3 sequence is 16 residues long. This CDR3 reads CASSPGKGLMNTEAFF. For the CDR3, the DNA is TGTGCCAGCTCACCAGGAAAAGGTTTAATGAACACTGAAGCTTTCTTT.

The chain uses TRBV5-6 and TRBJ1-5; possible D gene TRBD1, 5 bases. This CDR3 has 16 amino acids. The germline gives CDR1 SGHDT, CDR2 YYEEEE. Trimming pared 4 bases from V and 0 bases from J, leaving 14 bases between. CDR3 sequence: CASSPGGASSNQPQHF. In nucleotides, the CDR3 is TGTGCCAGCAGCCCCGGGGGAGCTTCTAGCAATCAGCCCCAGCATTTT.